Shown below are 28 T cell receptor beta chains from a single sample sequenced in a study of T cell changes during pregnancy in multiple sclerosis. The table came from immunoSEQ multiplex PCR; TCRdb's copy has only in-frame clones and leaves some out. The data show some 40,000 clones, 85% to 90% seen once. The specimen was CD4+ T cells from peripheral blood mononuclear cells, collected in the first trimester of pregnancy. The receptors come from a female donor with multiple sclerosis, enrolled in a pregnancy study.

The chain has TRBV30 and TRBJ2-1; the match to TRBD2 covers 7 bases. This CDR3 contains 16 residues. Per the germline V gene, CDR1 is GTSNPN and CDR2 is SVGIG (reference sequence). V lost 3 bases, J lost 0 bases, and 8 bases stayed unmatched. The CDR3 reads CAWSPPTSSSYNEQFF. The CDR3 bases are TGTGCCTGGAGCCCCCCGACTAGCAGCTCCTACAATGAGCAGTTCTTC.

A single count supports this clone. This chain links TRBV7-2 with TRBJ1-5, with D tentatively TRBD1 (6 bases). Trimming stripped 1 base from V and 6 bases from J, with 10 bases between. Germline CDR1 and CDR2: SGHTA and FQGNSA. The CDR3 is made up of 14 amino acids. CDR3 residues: CASSLGGGGQPQHF. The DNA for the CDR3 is TGTGCCAGCAGCTTAGGTGGGGGCGGTCAGCCCCAGCATTTT. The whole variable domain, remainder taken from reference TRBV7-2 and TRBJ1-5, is GAGVSQSPSNKVTEKGKDVELRCDPISGHTALYWYRQSLGQGLEFLIYFQGNSAPDKSGLPSDRFSAERTGGSVSTLTIQRTQQEDSAVYLCASSLGGGGQPQHFGDGTRLSIL.

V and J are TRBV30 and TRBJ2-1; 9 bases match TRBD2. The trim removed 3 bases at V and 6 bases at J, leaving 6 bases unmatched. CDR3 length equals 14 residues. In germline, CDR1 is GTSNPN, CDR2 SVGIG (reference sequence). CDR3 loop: CAWSTTSGRNEQFF. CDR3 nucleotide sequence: TGTGCCTGGAGCACGACTAGCGGACGCAATGAGCAGTTCTTC.

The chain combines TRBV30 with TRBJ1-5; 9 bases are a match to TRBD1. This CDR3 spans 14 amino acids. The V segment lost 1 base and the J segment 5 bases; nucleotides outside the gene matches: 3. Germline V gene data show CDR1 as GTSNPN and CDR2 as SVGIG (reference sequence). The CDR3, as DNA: TGTGCCTGGAGTGAGGACAGGGGCTATCAGCCCCAGCATTTT. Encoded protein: CAWSEDRGYQPQHF.

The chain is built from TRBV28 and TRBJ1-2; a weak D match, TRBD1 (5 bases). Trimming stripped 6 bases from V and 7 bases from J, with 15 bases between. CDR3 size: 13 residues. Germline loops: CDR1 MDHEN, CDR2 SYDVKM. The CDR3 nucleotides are TGTGCCAGCAGCCTGGGGAGGGGTCGTGGCTACACCTTC. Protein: CASSLGRGRGYTF.

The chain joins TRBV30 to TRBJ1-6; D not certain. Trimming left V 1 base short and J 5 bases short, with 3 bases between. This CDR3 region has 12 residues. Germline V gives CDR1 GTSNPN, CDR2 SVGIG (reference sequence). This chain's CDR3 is CAWSDNNSPLHF. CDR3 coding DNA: TGTGCCTGGAGTGATAATAATTCACCCCTCCACTTT.

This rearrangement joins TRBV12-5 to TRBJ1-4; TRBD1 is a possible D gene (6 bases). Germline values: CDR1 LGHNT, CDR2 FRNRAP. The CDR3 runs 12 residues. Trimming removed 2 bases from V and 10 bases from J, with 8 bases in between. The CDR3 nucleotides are TGTGCTAGTGGTTTGTTAGGGGGAAAACTGTTTTTT. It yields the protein CASGLLGGKLFF.

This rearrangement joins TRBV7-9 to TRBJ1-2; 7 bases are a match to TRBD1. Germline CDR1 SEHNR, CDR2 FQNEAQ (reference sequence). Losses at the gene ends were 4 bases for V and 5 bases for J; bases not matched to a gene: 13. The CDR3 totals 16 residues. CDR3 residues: CASSSQRGGRRYGYTF. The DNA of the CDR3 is TGTGCCAGCAGCTCACAGCGAGGGGGCAGGCGGTATGGCTACACCTTC.

CDR3 sequence (DNA): TGTGCCAGCAGTGAAGCGGGGGGATTCCTAAAACTAGCTTTCTTT. Translated: CASSEAGGFLKLAFF. J is TRBJ1-1 and V is TRBV6-1; D possibly corresponds to TRBD1 (5 bases). Trimming left V 0 bases short and J 10 bases short, with 18 bases between. CDR1 and CDR2 from the germline V gene are MNHNS and SASEGT. The CDR3 consists of 15 residues.

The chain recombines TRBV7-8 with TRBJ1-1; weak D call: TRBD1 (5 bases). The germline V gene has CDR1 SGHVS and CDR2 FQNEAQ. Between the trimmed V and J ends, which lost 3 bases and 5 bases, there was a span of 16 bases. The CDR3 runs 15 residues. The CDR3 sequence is CASSFTNRLGTEAFF. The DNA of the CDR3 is TGTGCCAGCAGCTTTACGAACAGGTTGGGAACTGAAGCTTTCTTT.

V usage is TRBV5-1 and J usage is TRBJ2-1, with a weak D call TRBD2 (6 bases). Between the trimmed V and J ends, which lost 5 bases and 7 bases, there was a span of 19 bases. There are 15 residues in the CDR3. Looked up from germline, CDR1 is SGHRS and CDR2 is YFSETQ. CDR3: CASREPGLSINEQFF. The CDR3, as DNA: TGCGCCAGCAGAGAACCGGGACTCTCAATAAATGAGCAGTTCTTC.

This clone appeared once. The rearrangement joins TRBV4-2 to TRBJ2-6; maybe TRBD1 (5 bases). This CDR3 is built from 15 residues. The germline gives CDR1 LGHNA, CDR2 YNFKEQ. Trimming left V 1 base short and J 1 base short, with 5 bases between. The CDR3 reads CASSQAGSGANVLTF. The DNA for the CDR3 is TGTGCCAGCAGCCAAGCAGGGTCTGGGGCCAACGTCCTGACTTTC.

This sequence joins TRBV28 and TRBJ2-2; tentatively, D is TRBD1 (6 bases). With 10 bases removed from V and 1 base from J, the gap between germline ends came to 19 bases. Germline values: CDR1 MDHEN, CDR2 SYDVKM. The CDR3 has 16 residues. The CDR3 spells CAIPKYGTQNTGELFF. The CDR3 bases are TGTGCCATCCCCAAGTACGGGACACAGAACACCGGGGAGCTGTTTTTT.

CDR3 in amino acids: CASSQEGGTSGSRDTQYF. Here the CDR3 DNA reads TGTGCCAGCAGCCAAGAAGGGGGGACTAGCGGGAGTAGAGATACGCAGTATTTT. The chain couples TRBV14 to TRBJ2-3; 14 nucleotides agree with TRBD2. Trimming took 0 bases from V and 5 from J; bases not matched to a gene: 7. This CDR3 has 18 amino acids. Per germline, CDR1 SGHDN and CDR2 FVKESK. The complete variable domain, with remaining parts taken from reference TRBV14 and TRBJ2-3, reads EAGVTQFPSHSVIEKGQTVTLRCDPISGHDNLYWYRRVMGKEIKFLLHFVKESKQDESGMPNNRFLAERTGGTYSTLKVQPAELEDSGVYFCASSQEGGTSGSRDTQYFGPGTRLTVL.

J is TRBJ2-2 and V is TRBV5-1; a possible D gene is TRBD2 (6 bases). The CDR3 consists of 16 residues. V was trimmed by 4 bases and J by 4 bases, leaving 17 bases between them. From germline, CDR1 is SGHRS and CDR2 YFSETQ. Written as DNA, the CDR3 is TGCGCCAGCAGCCCCTCCCCGGGAGTTGGCACCGGGGAGCTGTTTTTT. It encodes CASSPSPGVGTGELFF.

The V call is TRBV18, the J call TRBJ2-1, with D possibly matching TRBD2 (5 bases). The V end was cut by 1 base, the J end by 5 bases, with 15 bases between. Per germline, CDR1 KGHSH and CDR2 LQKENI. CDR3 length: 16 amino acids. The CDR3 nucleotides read TGTGCCAGCTCACCACGGGAGACAAGTCAAAACAATGAGCAGTTCTTC. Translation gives CASSPRETSQNNEQFF.

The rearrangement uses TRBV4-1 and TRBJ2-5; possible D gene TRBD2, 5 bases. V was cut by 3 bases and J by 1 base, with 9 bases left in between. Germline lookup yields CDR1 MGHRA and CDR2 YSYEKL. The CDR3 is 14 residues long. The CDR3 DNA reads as TGCGCCAGCAGCCACGGACTTATCCAAGAGACCCAGTACTTC. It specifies CASSHGLIQETQYF.

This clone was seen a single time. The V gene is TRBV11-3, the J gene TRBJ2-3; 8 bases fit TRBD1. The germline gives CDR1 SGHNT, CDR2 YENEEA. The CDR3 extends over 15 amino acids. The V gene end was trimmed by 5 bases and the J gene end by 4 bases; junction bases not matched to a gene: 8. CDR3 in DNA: TGTGCCAGCAGCGCCGGACAGGGTGTCCCAGATACGCAGTATTTT. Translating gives CASSAGQGVPDTQYF.

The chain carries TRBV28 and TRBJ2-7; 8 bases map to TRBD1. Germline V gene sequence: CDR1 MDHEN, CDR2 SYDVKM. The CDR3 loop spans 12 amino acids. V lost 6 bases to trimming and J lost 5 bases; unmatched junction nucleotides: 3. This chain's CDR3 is CASRSTGDEQYF. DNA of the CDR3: TGTGCCAGCAGGTCGACAGGGGACGAGCAGTACTTC. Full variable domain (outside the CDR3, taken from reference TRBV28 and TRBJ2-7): DVKVTQSSRYLVKRTGEKVFLECVQDMDHENMFWYRQDPGLGLRLIYFSYDVKMKEKGDIPEGYSVSREKKERFSLILESASTNQTSMYLCASRSTGDEQYFGPGTRLTVT.

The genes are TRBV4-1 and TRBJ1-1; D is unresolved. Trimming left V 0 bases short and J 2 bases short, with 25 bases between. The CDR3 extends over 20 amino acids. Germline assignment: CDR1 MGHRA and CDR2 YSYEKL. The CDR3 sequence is CASSQDRIGSTVPRNTEAFF. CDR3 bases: TGCGCCAGCAGCCAAGATAGGATAGGAAGTACAGTTCCTCGTAACACTGAAGCTTTCTTT.

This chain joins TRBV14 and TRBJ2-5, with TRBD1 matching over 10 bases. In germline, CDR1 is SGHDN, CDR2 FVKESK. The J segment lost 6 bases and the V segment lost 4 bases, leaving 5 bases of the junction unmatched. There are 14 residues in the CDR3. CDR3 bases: TGTGCCAGCAGCCCGACAGGGGGCCGGAAGACCCAGTACTTC. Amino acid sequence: CASSPTGGRKTQYF.

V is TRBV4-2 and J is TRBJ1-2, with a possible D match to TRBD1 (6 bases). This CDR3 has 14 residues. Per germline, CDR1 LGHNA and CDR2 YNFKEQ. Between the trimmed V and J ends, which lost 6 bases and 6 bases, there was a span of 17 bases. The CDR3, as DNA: TGTGCCAGCAGGACGGACGGGGGGCGAGATGGCTACACCTTC. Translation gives CASRTDGGRDGYTF.

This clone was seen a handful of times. The CDR3 DNA is TGTGCCACCAAAGGAGCGGTGAACACCGGGGAGCTGTTTTTT. Translation gives CATKGAVNTGELFF. The chain employs TRBV15 and TRBJ2-2, with D possibly TRBD2 on 5 matching bases. CDR3 length equals 14 residues. Germline CDR1 reads LNHNV; CDR2 reads YYDKDF (reference sequence). The V gene lost 7 bases and the J gene lost 1 base, with 10 bases spanning the gap. Supplemented by reference TRBV15 and TRBJ2-2, the full variable domain reads DAMVIQNPRYQVTQFGKPVTLSCSQTLNHNVMYWYQQKSSQAPKLLFHYYDKDFNNEADTPDNFQSRRPNTSFCFLDIRSPGLGDTAMYLCATKGAVNTGELFFGEGSRLTVL.

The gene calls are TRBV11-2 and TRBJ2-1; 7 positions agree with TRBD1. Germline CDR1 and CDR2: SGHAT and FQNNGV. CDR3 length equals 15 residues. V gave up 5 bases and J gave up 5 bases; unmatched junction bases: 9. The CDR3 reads CASSTERGPNNEQFF. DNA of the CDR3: TGTGCCAGCAGCACCGAGAGGGGGCCAAACAATGAGCAGTTCTTC. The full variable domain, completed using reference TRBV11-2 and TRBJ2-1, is EAGVAQSPRYKIIEKRQSVAFWCNPISGHATLYWYQQILGQGPKLLIQFQNNGVVDDSQLPKDRFSAERLKGVDSTLKIQPAKLEDSAVYLCASSTERGPNNEQFFGPGTRLTVL.

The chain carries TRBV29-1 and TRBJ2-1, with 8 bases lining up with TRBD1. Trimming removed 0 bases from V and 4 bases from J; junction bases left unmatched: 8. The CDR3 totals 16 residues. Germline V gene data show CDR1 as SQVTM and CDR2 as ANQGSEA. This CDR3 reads CSVEDRGQGAYNEQFF. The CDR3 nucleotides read TGCAGCGTTGAAGACCGAGGACAGGGTGCATACAATGAGCAGTTCTTC.

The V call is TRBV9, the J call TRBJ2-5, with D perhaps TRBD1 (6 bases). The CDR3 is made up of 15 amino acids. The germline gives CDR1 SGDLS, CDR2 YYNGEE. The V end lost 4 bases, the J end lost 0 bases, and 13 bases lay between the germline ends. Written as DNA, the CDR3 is TGTGCCAGCAGCCCCACGACAGGCGACCAAGAGACCCAGTACTTC. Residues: CASSPTTGDQETQYF.

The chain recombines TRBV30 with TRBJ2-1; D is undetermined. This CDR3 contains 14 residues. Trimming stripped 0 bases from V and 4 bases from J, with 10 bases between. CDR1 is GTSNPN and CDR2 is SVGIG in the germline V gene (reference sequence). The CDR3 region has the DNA TGTGCCTGGAGTGTTATACCTAGATACAATGAGCAGTTCTTC. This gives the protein CAWSVIPRYNEQFF.

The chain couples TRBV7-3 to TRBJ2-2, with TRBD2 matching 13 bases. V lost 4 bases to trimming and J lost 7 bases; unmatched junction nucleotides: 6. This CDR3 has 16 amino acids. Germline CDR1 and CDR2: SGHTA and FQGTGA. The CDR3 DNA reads TGTGCCAGCAGCTCCGGACTAGCGGGAGCTCTCGGGGAGCTGTTTTTT. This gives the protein CASSSGLAGALGELFF.